This T cell receptor (beta chain) was sequenced for a study of T cell clonality in common variable immunodeficiency. Findings of the study overall: Fewer TCRbeta clones were shared among CVID subjects than controls. Fewer deletions and N-nucleotide insertions were reportedly seen in common variable immunodeficiency TCR beta sequences. CVID subjects showed higher TCRbeta clonality than healthy controls.

Clones were sequenced by immunoSEQ multiplex PCR, and TCRdb holds only the in-frame ones, with some missing. The sample has tens of thousands of clones, none seen only once. Ten or more counts support this clone. Antigen specificity is unknown. What was sequenced was peripheral blood mononuclear cells. The clonotype was recovered from a person aged 18-69 years in good health.

The CDR3 sequence is CASSRTSGEYNEQFF. The sequenced part of the CDR3 DNA is TGTGCCAGCAGCCGGACTAGCGGAGAATACAATGAG. This rearrangement joins TRBV14 to TRBJ2-1; 10 bases are a match to TRBD2. The CDR3 goes on 3 residues after the read ends, and that part is filled in from the germline J gene. V lost 4 bases and J lost 4; bases outside the gene matches: 4. The length of the CDR3 is 15 residues. Germline V gene sequence: CDR1 SGHDN, CDR2 FVKESK.